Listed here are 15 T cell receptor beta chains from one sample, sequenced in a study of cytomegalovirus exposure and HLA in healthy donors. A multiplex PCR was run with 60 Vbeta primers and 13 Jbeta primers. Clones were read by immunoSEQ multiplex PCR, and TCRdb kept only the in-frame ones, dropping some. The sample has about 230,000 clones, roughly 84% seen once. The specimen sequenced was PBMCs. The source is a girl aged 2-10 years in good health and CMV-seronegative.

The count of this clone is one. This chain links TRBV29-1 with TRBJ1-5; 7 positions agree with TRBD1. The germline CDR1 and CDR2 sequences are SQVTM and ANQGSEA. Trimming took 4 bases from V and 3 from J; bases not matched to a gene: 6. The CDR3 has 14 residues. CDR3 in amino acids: CSVAITGDNQPQHF. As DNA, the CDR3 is TGCAGCGTTGCGATTACAGGGGACAATCAGCCCCAGCATTTT.

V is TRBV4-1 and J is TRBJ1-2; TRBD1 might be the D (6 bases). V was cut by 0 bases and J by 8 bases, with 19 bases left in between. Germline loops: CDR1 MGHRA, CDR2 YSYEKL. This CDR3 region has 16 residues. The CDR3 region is CASSQDPLTRGAGYTF. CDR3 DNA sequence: TGCGCCAGCAGCCAAGACCCCCTTACCAGGGGCGCGGGCTACACCTTC.

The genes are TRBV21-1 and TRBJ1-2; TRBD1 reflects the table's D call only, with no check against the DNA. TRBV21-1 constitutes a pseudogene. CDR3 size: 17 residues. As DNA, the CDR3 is TGTGCCAGCAGCAATGTAGCCCCCTTGACAGGACTCTATGGCTACACCTTC. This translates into CASSNVAPLTGLYGYTF.

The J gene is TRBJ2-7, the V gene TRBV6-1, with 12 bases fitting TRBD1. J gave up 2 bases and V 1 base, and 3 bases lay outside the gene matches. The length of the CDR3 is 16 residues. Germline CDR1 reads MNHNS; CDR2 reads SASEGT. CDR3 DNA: TGTGCCAGCAGTGAAGGGTGGGACAGGGGGCCCTACGAGCAGTACTTC. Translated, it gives CASSEGWDRGPYEQYF.

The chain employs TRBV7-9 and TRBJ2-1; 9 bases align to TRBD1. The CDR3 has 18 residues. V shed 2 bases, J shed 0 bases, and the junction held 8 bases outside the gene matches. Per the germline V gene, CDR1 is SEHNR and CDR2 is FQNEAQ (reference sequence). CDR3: CASSLLMGQGDSYNEQFF. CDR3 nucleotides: TGTGCCAGCAGCTTATTGATGGGACAGGGTGACTCCTACAATGAGCAGTTCTTC.

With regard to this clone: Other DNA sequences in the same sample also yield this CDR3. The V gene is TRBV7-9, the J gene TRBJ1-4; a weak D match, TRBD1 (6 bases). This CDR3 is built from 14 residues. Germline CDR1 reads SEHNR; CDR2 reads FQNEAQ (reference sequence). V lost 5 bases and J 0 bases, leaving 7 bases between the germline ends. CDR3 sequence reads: CASSGQTTNEKLFF. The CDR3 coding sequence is TGTGCCAGCAGCGGACAGACAACTAATGAAAAACTGTTTTTT.

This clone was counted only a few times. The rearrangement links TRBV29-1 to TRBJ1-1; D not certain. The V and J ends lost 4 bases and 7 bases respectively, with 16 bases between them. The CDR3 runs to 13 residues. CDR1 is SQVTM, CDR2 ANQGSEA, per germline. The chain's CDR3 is CSVAGPHGSEAFF. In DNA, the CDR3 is TGCAGCGTTGCGGGCCCGCACGGGAGTGAAGCTTTCTTT.

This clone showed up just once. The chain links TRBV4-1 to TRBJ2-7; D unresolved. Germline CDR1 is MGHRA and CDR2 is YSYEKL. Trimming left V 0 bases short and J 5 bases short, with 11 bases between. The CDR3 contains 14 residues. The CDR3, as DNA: TGCGCCAGCAGCCAAGAAGGTCTAGTTAACGAGCAGTACTTC. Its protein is CASSQEGLVNEQYF.

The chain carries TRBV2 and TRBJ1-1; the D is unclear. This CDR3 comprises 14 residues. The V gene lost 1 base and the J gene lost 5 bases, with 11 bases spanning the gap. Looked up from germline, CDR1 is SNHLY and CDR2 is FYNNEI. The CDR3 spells CASSEVRWETEAFF. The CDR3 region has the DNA TGTGCCAGCAGTGAAGTTCGATGGGAGACTGAAGCTTTCTTT.

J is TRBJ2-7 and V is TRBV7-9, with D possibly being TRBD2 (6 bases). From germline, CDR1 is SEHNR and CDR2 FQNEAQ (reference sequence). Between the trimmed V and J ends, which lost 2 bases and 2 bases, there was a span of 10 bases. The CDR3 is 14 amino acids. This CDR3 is CASSLNGGTYEQYF. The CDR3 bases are TGTGCCAGCAGCTTAAACGGCGGGACCTACGAGCAGTACTTC.

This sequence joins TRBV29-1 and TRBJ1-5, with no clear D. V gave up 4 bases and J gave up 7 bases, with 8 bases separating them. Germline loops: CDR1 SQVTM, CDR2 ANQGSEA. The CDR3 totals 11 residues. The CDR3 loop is CSVGGNQPQHF. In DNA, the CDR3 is TGCAGCGTTGGAGGGAACCAGCCCCAGCATTTT. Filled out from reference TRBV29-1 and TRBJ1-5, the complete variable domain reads SAVISQKPSRDICQRGTSLTIQCQVDSQVTMMFWYRQQPGQSLTLIATANQGSEATYESGFVIDKFPISRPNLTFSTLTVSNMSPEDSSIYLCSVGGNQPQHFGDGTRLSIL.

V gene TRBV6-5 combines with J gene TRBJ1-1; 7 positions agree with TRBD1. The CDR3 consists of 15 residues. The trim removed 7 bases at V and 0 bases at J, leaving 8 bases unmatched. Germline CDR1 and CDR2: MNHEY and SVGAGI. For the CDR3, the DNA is TGTGCCAGCATCAGGGGGGACCGGATGAACACTGAAGCTTTCTTT. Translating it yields CASIRGDRMNTEAFF.

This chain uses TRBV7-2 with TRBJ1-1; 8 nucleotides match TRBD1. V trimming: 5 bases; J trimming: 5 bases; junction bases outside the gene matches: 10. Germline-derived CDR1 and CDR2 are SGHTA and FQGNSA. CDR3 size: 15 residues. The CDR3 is CASSLLGQGNTEAFF. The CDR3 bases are TGTGCCAGCAGCCTGCTTGGACAGGGTAATACTGAAGCTTTCTTT.

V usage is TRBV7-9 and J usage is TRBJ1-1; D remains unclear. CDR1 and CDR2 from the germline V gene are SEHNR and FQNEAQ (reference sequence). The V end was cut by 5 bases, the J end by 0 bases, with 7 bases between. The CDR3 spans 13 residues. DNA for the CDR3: TGTGCCAGCAGCGGCAGAATGAACACTGAAGCTTTCTTT. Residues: CASSGRMNTEAFF.

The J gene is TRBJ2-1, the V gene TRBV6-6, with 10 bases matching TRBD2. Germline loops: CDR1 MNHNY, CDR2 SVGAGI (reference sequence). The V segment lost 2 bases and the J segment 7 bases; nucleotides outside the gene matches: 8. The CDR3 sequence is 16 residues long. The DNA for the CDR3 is TGTGCCAGCAGTTACCCAGCGGGGGGGGCCGGGAATGAGCAGTTCTTC. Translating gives CASSYPAGGAGNEQFF.